This T cell receptor (beta chain) was identified in a study of blood T cell repertoires in COVID-19. The protocol was immunoSEQ multiplex PCR, while the TCRdb copy is restricted to in-frame clones and leaves out a portion. The data show about 310,000 clones, around 90% seen once. The cohort comprised adults aged roughly 18 to 100 years residing in under 25 US areas. J lost 0 bases, V lost 5 bases, and 5 bases had no gene match. CDR1 and CDR2 (germline): MNHEY, SMNVEV (reference sequence). CDR3 length: 15 amino acids. Source material: PBMCs or T cells enriched from blood (not recorded which). The receptor was derived from a man between 60 and 75 years old who had recovered from COVID-19. This rearrangement joins TRBV27 to TRBJ1-2; TRBD1 aligns across 8 bases. CDR3 nucleotide sequence: TGTGCCAGCAGTCCCCTGACAGGGGCTAACTATGGCTACACCTTC. It codes for CASSPLTGANYGYTF.